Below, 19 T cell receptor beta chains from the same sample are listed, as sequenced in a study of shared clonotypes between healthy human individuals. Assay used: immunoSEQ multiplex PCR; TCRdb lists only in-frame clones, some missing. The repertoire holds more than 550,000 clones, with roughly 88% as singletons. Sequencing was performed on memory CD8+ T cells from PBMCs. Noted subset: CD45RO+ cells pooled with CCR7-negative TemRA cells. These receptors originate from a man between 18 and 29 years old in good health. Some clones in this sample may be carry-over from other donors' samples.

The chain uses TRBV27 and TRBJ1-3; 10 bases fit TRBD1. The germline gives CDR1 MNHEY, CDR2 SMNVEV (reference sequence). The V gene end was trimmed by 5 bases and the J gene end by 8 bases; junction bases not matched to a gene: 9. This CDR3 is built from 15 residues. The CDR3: CASSKIGQGVHTIYF. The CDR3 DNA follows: TGTGCCAGCAGTAAAATCGGACAGGGGGTTCACACCATATATTTT.

The CDR3 reads CASSQVIDRTGELFF. The CDR3 region has the DNA TGCGCCAGCAGCCAAGTAATCGACCGCACCGGGGAGCTGTTTTTT. The chain recombines TRBV4-1 with TRBJ2-2; D is undetermined. Germline V gene data show CDR1 as MGHRA and CDR2 as YSYEKL. Trimming cost V 1 base and J 4 bases, with 10 bases left between them. The CDR3 sequence is 15 residues long.

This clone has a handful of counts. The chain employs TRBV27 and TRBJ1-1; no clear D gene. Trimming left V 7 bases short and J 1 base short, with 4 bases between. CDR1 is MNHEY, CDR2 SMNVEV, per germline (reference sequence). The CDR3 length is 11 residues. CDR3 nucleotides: TGTGCCAGCAAGCAGAACACTGAAGCTTTCTTT. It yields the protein CASKQNTEAFF.

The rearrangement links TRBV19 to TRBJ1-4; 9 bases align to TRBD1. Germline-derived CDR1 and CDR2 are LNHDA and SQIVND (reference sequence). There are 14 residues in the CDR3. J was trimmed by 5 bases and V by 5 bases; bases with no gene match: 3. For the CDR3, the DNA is TGTGCCAGTAGTGTCGGGACAGGGAATGAAAAACTGTTTTTT. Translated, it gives CASSVGTGNEKLFF.

Here the CDR3 reads CASSLAIQGAEQPQHF. The CDR3 DNA is TGTGCCAGCAGTTTAGCGATACAGGGGGCTGAACAGCCCCAGCATTTT. The rearrangement links TRBV27 to TRBJ1-5; 9 bases match TRBD1. This CDR3 has 16 residues. Looked up from germline, CDR1 is MNHEY and CDR2 is SMNVEV (reference sequence). V trimming: 2 bases; J trimming: 7 bases; junction bases outside the gene matches: 9.

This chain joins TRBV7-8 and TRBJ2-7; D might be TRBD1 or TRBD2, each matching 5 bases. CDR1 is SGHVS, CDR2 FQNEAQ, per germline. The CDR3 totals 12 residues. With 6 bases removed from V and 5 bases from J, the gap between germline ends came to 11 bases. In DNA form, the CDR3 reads TGTGCCAGCAGTTGGGGGAACGACGAGCAGTACTTC. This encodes CASSWGNDEQYF.

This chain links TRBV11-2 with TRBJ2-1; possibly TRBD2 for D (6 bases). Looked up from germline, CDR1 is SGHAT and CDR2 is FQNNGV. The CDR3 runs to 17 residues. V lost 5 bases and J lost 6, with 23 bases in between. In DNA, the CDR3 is TGTGCCAGCAGCCCGAAACCTCGCGGGATTTCCGTCAATGAGCAGTTCTTC. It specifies CASSPKPRGISVNEQFF.

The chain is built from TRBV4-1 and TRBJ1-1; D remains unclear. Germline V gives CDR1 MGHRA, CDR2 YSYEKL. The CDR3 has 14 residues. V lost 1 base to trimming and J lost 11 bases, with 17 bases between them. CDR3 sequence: CASSQGRTEVRAFF. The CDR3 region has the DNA TGCGCCAGCAGCCAAGGCAGGACTGAAGTGAGGGCTTTCTTT.

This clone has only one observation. CDR3 DNA: TGTGCCAGCAGTTACGTCCCCATTGGGGGAGGAGAGACCCAGTACTTC. As protein: CASSYVPIGGGETQYF. The genes are TRBV6-6 and TRBJ2-5; possible D gene TRBD2, 6 bases. There are 16 residues in the CDR3. V shed 2 bases and J shed 4 bases, with 17 bases lying between them. Germline CDR1 MNHNY, CDR2 SVGAGI (reference sequence).

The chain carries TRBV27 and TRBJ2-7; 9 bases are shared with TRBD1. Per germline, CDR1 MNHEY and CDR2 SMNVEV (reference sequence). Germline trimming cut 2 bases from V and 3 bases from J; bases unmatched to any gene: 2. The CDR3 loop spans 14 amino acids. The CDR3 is CASSLGTGIYEQYF. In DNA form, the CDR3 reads TGTGCCAGCAGTTTAGGGACAGGGATCTACGAGCAGTACTTC.

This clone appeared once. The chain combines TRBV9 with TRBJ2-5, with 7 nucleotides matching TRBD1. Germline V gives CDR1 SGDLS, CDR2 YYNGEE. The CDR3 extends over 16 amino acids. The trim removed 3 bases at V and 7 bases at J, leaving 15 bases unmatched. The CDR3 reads CASSGPDRPAGGTQYF. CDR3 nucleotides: TGTGCCAGCAGCGGGCCGGACAGGCCGGCCGGTGGGACCCAGTACTTC. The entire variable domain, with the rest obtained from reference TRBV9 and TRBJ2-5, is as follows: DSGVTQTPKHLITATGQRVTLRCSPRSGDLSVYWYQQSLDQGLQFLIQYYNGEERAKGNILERFSAQQFPDLHSELNLSSLELGDSALYFCASSGPDRPAGGTQYFGPGTRLLVL.

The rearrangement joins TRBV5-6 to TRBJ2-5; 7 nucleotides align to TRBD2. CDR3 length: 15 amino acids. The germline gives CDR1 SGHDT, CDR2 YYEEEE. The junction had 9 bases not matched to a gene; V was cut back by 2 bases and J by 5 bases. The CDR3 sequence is CASSFAAGVGETQYF. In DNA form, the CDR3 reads TGTGCCAGCAGCTTTGCGGCGGGGGTAGGGGAGACCCAGTACTTC.

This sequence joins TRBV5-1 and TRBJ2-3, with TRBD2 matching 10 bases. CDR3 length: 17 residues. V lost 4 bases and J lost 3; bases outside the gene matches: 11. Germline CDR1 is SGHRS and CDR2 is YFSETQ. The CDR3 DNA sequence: TGCGCCAGCAGCCTCCACGGACTAGCGGTAAGAACAGATACGCAGTATTTT. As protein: CASSLHGLAVRTDTQYF.

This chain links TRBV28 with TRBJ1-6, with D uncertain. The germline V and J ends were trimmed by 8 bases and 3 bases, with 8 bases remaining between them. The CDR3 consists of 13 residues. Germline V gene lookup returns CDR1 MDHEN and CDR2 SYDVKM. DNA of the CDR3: TGTGCCAGCGCAGTCCTCTATAATTCACCCCTCCACTTT. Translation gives CASAVLYNSPLHF.

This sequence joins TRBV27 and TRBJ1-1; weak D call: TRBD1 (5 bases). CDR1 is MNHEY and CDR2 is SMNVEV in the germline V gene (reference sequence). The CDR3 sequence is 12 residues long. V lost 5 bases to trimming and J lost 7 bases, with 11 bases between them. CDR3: CASSRGPDEAFF. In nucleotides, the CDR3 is TGTGCCAGCAGTAGGGGCCCGGATGAAGCTTTCTTT.

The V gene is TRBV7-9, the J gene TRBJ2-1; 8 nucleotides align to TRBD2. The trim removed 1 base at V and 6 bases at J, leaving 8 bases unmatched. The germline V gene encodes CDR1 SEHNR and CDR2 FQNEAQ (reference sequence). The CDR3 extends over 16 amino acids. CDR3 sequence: CASSLGYVGRANEQFF. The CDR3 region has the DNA TGTGCCAGCAGCTTAGGCTACGTCGGGAGGGCCAATGAGCAGTTCTTC.

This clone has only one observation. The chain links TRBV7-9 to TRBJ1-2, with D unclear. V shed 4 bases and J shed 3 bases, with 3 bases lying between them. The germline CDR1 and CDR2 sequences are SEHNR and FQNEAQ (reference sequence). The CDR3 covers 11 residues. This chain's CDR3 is CASSSDYGYTF. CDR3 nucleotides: TGTGCCAGCAGCTCTGACTATGGCTACACCTTC.

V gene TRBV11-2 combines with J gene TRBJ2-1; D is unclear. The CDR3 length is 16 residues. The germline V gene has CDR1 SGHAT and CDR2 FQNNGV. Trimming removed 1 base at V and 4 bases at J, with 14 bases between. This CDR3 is CASSLGVGPRYNEQFF. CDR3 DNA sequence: TGTGCCAGCAGCTTAGGGGTCGGGCCCCGATACAATGAGCAGTTCTTC.

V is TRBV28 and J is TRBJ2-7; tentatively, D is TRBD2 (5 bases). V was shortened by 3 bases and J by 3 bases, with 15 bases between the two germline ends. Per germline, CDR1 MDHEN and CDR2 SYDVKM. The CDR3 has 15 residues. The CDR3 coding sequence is TGTGCCAGCAGTTTGTTGGTGGGAGTAGGCTACGAGCAGTACTTC. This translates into CASSLLVGVGYEQYF.